The 9 T cell receptor beta chains in this list originate from one sample, sequenced in a study of CD8 T cells in ankylosing spondylitis. Antigen specificity for these receptors is unknown. Overall study results and limits: What seemed typical of ankylosing spondylitis blood was a TCR beta motif built from about eight highly homologous variants.

Each CDR3 protein is one row after TCRdb ran MiXCR on the 5' RACE reads. The sample contains 750,000 to 850,000 distinct CDR3 sequences, 10% to 15% of which appear only once. Sequencing input: blood, either unsorted or a sorted T cell fraction (not recorded which). These receptors were obtained from a male donor with ankylosing spondylitis.

This clonotype was picked up many times. CDR3 in amino acids: CASSPRRGHETQYF. Written as DNA, the CDR3 is TGTGCCAGCAGTCCTCGCAGGGGGCACGAGACCCAGTACTTC. The chain carries TRBV27 and TRBJ2-5, with 8 bases aligning to TRBD1. Trimming cost V 5 bases and J 5 bases; bases outside gene matches: 7. The CDR3 extends over 14 amino acids. Germline V gene data show CDR1 as MNHEY and CDR2 as SMNVEV (reference sequence).

This clonotype has ten or more counts. The chain links TRBV20-1 to TRBJ2-1; 8 bases are a match to TRBD2. This CDR3 is 14 amino acids long. The germline V gene encodes CDR1 DFQATT and CDR2 SNEGSKA (reference sequence). The ends lost 6 bases at V and 3 bases at J; junction bases unmatched: 7. Written as DNA, the CDR3 is TGCAGTGCCTCACTTAGCGGGAACTACAATGAGCAGTTCTTC. Translation gives CSASLSGNYNEQFF.

This clonotype was recorded many times. This chain joins TRBV20-1 and TRBJ1-2, with a weak D call TRBD1 (5 bases). The germline gives CDR1 DFQATT, CDR2 SNEGSKA (reference sequence). This CDR3 has 15 residues. V was cut by 0 bases and J by 0 bases, with 11 bases left in between. This CDR3 is CSARDRGGSNYGYTF. The CDR3 DNA reads TGCAGTGCTAGAGATCGTGGGGGGTCTAACTATGGCTACACCTTC.

In this sample, this clonotype turned up many times. This chain connects TRBV7-2 to TRBJ1-3; TRBD1 matches at 7 bases. After removal of 3 bases from V and 1 base from J, the junction contained 3 bases not matched to a gene. Germline V gene data show CDR1 as SGHTA and CDR2 as FQGNSA. CDR3 length equals 15 residues. CDR3 sequence: CASSFRQGSGNTIYF. DNA of the CDR3: TGTGCCAGCAGCTTTCGACAGGGTTCTGGAAACACCATATATTTT.

The V call is TRBV2, the J call TRBJ2-3, with D hard to call. The CDR3 covers 12 residues. V was trimmed by 9 bases and J by 4 bases, leaving 11 bases between them. The germline V gene has CDR1 SNHLY and CDR2 FYNNEI. CDR3 sequence: CASNWPPDTQYF. Here the CDR3 DNA reads TGTGCCAGTAATTGGCCCCCAGATACGCAGTATTTT.

This clonotype was counted a few times. The chain couples TRBV28 to TRBJ2-5; 11 bases align to TRBD2. V shed 5 bases and J 5 bases; nucleotides not matched to a gene: 13. CDR3 size: 17 residues. CDR1 MDHEN and CDR2 SYDVKM come from the germline V gene. In nucleotides, the CDR3 is TGTGCCAGCAGTACCCGTCGCCGGACTAGCGGGCGGGAGACCCAGTACTTC. Encoded protein: CASSTRRRTSGRETQYF.

The genes are TRBV6-2 or TRBV6-3 and TRBJ2-2; no firm D call. This CDR3 contains 15 residues. Germline V gene sequence: CDR1 MNHEY, CDR2 SVGEGT. Trimming pared 6 bases from V and 4 bases from J, leaving 15 bases between. This CDR3 reads CASSPSAAGTGELFF. The CDR3 DNA reads TGTGCCAGCAGCCCCTCGGCGGCCGGCACCGGGGAGCTGTTTTTT.

The V call is TRBV19, the J call TRBJ2-3; D possibly corresponds to TRBD2 (5 bases). The germline V and J ends were trimmed by 1 base and 4 bases, with 12 bases remaining between them. Germline CDR1 and CDR2: LNHDA and SQIVND (reference sequence). This CDR3 has 15 amino acids. The CDR3 nucleotides are TGTGCCAGTAGTATAGCCGGGATTCCCTCAGATACGCAGTATTTT. It encodes CASSIAGIPSDTQYF.

This rearrangement joins TRBV12-3 or TRBV12-4 to TRBJ2-7; 9 nucleotides match TRBD2. The CDR3 has 14 residues. Trimming removed 2 bases from V and 5 bases from J; junction bases left unmatched: 4. Here the CDR3 reads CASSLRSGSDEQYF. The CDR3 DNA reads as TGTGCCAGCAGTTTACGTAGCGGGAGCGACGAGCAGTACTTC.